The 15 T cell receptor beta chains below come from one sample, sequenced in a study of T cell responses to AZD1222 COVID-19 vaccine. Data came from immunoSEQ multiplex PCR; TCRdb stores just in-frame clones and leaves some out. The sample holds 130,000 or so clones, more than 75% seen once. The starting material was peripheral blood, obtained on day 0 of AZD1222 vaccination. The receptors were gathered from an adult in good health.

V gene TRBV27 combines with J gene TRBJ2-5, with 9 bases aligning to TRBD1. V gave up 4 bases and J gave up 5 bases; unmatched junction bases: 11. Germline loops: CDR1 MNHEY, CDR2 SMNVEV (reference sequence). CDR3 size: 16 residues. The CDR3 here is CASSSRNTGGGETQYF. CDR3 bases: TGTGCCAGCAGTTCAAGGAATACAGGGGGCGGGGAGACCCAGTACTTC.

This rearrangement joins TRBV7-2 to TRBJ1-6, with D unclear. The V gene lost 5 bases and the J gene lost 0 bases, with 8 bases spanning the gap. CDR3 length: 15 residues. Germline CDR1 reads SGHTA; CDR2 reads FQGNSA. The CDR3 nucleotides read TGTGCCAGCAGCCCCCCGGGCTCCTATAATTCACCCCTCCACTTT. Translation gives CASSPPGSYNSPLHF.

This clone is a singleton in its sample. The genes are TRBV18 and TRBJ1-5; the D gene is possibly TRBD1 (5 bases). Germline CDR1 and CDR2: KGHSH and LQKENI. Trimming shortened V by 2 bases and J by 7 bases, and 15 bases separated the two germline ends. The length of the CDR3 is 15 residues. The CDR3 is CASSPASGDDQPQHF. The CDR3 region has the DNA TGTGCCAGCTCACCAGCTTCGGGGGATGACCAGCCCCAGCATTTT.

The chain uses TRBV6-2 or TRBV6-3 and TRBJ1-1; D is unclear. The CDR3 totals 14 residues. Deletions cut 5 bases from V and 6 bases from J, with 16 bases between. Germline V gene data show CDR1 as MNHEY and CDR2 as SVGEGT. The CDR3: CASSRLVLSAEAFF. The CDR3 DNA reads TGTGCCAGCAGTCGCTTAGTCCTAAGCGCTGAAGCTTTCTTT.

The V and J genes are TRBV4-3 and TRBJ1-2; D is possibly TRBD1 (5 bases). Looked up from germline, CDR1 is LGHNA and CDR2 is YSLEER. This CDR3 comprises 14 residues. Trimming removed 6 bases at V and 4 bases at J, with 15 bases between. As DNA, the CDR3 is TGCGCCAGCAGGGTCGCAGAGGGGAGCTATGGCTACACCTTC. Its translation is CASRVAEGSYGYTF.

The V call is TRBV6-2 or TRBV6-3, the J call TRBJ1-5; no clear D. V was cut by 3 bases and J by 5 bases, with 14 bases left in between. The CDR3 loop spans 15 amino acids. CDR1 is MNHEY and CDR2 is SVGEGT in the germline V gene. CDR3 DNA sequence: TGTGCCAGCAGTTATGGGGTGGCAGGACATCAGCCCCAGCATTTT. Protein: CASSYGVAGHQPQHF.

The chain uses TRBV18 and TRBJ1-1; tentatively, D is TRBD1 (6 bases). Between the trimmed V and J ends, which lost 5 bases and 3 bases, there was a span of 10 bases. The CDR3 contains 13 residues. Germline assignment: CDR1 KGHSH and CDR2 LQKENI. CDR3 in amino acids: CASSTTGDTEAFF. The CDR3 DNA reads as TGTGCCAGCTCAACGACAGGTGACACTGAAGCTTTCTTT.

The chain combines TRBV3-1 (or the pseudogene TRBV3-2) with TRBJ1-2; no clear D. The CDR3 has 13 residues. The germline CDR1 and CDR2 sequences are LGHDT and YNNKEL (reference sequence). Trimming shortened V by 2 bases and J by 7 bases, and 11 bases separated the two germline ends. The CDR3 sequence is CASSQMGGGGYTF. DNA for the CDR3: TGTGCCAGCAGCCAAATGGGTGGCGGTGGCTACACCTTC.

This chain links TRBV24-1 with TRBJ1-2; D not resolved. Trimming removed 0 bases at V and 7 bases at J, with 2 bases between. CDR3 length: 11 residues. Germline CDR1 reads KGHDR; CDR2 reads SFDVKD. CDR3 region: CATSDLLGYTF. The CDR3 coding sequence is TGTGCCACCAGTGATTTGCTTGGCTACACCTTC.

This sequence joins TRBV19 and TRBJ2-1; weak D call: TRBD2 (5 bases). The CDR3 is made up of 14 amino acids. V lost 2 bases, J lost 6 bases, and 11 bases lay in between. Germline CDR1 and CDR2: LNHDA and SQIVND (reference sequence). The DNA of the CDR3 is TGTGCCAGTAGTATAATGGCTGGAGGCAATGAGCAGTTCTTC. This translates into CASSIMAGGNEQFF.

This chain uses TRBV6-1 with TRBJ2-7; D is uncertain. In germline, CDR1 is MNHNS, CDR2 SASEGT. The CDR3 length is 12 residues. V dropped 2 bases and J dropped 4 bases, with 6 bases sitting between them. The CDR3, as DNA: TGTGCCAGCAGTGAATCGGATTACGAGCAGTACTTC. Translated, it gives CASSESDYEQYF.

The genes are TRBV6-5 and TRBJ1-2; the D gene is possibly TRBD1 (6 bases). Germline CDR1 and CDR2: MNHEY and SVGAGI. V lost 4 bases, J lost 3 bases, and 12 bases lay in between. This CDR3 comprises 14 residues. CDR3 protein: CASSFNTGYYGYTF. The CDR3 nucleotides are TGTGCCAGCAGTTTCAATACAGGGTACTATGGCTACACCTTC.

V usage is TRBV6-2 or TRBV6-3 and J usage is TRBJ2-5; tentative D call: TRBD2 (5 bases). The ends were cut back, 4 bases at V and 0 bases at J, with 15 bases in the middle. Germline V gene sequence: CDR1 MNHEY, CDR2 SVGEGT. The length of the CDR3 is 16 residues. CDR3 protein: CASSLVSWEYQETQYF. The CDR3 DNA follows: TGTGCCAGCAGTTTAGTGTCATGGGAGTACCAAGAGACCCAGTACTTC.

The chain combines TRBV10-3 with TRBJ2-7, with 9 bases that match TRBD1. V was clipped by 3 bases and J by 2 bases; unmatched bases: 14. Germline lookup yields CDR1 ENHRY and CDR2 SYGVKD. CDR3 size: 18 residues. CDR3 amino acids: CAISDSKRAGQGTYEQYF. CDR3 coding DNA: TGTGCCATCAGTGATTCCAAGCGGGCGGGACAGGGTACCTACGAGCAGTACTTC.

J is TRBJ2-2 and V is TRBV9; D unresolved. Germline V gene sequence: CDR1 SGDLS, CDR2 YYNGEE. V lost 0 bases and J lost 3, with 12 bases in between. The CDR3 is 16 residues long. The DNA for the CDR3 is TGTGCCAGCAGCGTAGGACCCGAGGAGTACACCGGGGAGCTGTTTTTT. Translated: CASSVGPEEYTGELFF.